The source of this T cell receptor (beta chain) is a study of T cells in Graves' hyperthyroidism and ophthalmopathy (dated by TCRdb to about 2019). In terms of the full investigation: Peripheral blood samples were taken at initial diagnosis, before any treatment was given. A discovery cohort of around 100 patients, about 44 with Graves' ophthalmopathy and approximately 60 with stable Graves' hyperthyroidism, was used to find distinguishing TCR V-J signatures. An independent validation cohort of under 20 hyperthyroidism patients and over 15 patients who later progressed to ophthalmopathy tested prospective prediction of ophthalmopathy. The roughly 100 discovery patients were randomly divided into training and test sets at a 7:3 ratio. In addition, the study compared T-cell repertoires in thyroid tissue and in blood from five or six Graves' hyperthyroidism patients. Once sampling was done, hyperthyroidism patients were given methimazole at a starting dose of 30 mg daily, whereas ophthalmopathy patients were given high-dose intravenous methylprednisolone. According to the paper, TCR Vbeta CDR3 sequencing was carried out on some 140 peripheral blood samples, which came from under 50 ophthalmopathy, under 85 hyperthyroidism and roughly 17 progressor patients.

Graves' hyperthyroidism was defined as stable when no progression to ophthalmopathy occurred over 18 months of follow-up. Hyperthyroidism patients were aged 18 to 65 years and newly diagnosed, with disease duration of less than 2 months. The study excluded patients with uncontrolled infections, other autoimmune diseases, pregnancy or lactation. Diagnoses were established on the basis of clinical symptoms, serum thyroxine and TRAb, thyroid ultrasound, and orbital computed tomography. Ficoll-Paque density gradient centrifugation was used to isolate PBMCs from about 9.4 ml of fresh peripheral blood. Trizol reagent was used to extract total RNA, and RNA quality was then checked on an Agilent 2100 Bioanalyzer. Broader findings and caveats from the paper: Most expanded thyroid clonotypes (frequency above 0.001) were also found in blood, which suggests that blood repertoires may mirror thyroid immune responses. Ophthalmopathy was separated from stable hyperthyroidism by a 13 V-J signature model, with around 90% sensitivity and roughly 84% specificity obtained in cross-validation and 80%/75% obtained in testing. No statistical method was used to fix the sample size in advance, and group allocation was not hidden from the investigators. During validation, the model predicted progression to ophthalmopathy a median of roughly 7.1 months ahead of onset, with just under 71% sensitivity and about 72% specificity.

CDR1 and CDR2 were assigned from the germline V gene (reference sequence) as SGHNT and YYREEE. At the junction V is shortened by 0 bases and J by 5 bases, with 11 bases in between. Taken from cysteine to phenylalanine, the CDR3 has 14 residues. CDR3 DNA only is kept here, 42 bases in frame from base 1. This clonotype was observed a few times. Its recognized antigen is unknown. Base qualities are not provided; no much larger clone lies one nucleotide away. Amplification of TCR beta CDR3 regions was carried out from RNA transcripts. The TCR CDR3 was subjected to a first round of RT-PCR using the HTBI primer set and the Qiagen OneStep RT-PCR kit. Libraries were constructed in a second round of multiplex PCR, after which size selection and purification were performed. Sequencing of the libraries was done on an Illumina HiSeq2000 using paired-end 100 bp reads. The study's own analysis went as follows. SOAPnuke was used to process the raw data, removing reads that contained adapters or uncalled bases, had a mean Phred below 15, or lacked an exact match to the constant primer or identifier. High-quality paired reads were merged using COPE v1.2.5, and each unique nucleotide sequence was defined as a clonotype. MiTCR v1.1 was used to align the clonotypes against IMGT TRBV, TRBD and TRBJ reference segments. Only V-J combinations with frequency above 0.0001, covering approximately 99% of repertoires, were analysed. A TCS score was defined as the ratio of F50 (clonal expansion) to E x V (chaos), with BLOSUM62-based TCRdist applied between CDR3 peptides within each V-J. Welch's t-statistics and random forest reduced some 510 V-J features to about 13, which were used in a naive Bayes classifier (R e1071). Clones were called with MiXCR by TCRdb after fastp trimmed the public reads at Q25, and only in-frame beta chains were retained. One record per CDR3 amino acid sequence lists the most common genes and DNA. It is TCRdb's table, rather than the study itself, that gives the V and J calls and clone size. Present in this sample are a few hundred thousand distinct CDR3 sequences, roughly 25% of which were seen just once. The ten largest account for around 70% of the sample.

The material sequenced was blood. The rearrangement combines TRBV5-4 with TRBJ2-5; the D gene is perhaps TRBD2, from 5 matching bases. The origin of this receptor is a man aged 50 or older with Graves' hyperthyroidism. The bases read TGTGCCAGCAGCTTGGGAGGGAGAGACGAGACCCAGTACTTC. This codes for CASSLGGRDETQYF.